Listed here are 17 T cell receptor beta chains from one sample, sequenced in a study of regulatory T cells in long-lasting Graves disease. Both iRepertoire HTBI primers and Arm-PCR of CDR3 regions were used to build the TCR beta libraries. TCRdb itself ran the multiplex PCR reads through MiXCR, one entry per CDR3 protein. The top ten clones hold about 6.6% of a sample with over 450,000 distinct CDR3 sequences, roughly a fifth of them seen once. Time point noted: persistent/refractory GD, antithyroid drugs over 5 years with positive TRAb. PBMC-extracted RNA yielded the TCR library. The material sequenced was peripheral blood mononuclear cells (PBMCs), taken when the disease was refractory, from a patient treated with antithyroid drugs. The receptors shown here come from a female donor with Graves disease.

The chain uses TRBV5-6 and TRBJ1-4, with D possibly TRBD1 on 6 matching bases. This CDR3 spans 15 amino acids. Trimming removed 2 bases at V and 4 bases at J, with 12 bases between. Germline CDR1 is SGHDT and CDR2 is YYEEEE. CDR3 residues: CASSFGQLINEKLFF. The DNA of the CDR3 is TGTGCCAGCAGCTTTGGACAGCTTATTAATGAAAAACTGTTTTTT. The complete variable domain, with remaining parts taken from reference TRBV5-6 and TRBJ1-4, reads DAGVTQSPTHLIKTRGQQVTLRCSPKSGHDTVSWYQQALGQGPQFIFQYYEEEERQRGNFPDRFSGHQFPNYSSELNVNALLLGDSALYLCASSFGQLINEKLFFGSGTQLSVL.

The DNA of the CDR3 is TGTGCCAGCAGTTACGGGACAGGGGGCTTTACGAGCAATCAGCCCCAGCATTTT. The encoded protein is CASSYGTGGFTSNQPQHF. The J gene is TRBJ1-5, the V gene TRBV2, with TRBD1 matching over 12 bases. The CDR3 length is 18 residues. CDR1 is SNHLY, CDR2 FYNNEI, per germline. V was clipped by 5 bases and J by 1 base; unmatched bases: 9.

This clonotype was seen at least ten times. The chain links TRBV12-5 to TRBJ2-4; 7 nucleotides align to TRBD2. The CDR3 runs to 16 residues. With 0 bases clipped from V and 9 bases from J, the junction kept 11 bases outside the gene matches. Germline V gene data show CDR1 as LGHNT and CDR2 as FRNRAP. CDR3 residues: CASGLVLEGGPSIQYF. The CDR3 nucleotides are TGTGCTAGTGGTTTGGTACTGGAGGGAGGGCCGAGCATTCAGTACTTC. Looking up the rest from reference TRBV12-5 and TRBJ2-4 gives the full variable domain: DARVTQTPRHKVTEMGQEVTMRCQPILGHNTVFWYRQTMMQGLELLAYFRNRAPLDDSGMPKDRFSAEMPDATLATLKIQPSEPRDSAVYFCASGLVLEGGPSIQYFGAGTRLSVL.

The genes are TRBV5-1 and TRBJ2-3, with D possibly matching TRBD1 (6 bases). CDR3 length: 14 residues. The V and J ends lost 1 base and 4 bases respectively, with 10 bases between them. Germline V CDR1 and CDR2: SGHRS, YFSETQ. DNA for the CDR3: TGCGCCAGCAGCTTGACAGGGAGCGCAGATACGCAGTATTTT. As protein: CASSLTGSADTQYF.

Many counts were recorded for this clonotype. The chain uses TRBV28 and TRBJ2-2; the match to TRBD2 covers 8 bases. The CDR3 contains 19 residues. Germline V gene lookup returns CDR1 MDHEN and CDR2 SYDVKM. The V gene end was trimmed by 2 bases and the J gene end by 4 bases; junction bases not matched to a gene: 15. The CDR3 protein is CASSLKYLLLAEPTGELFF. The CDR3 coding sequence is TGTGCCAGCAGTTTAAAGTATCTGTTACTAGCGGAGCCCACCGGGGAGCTGTTTTTT.

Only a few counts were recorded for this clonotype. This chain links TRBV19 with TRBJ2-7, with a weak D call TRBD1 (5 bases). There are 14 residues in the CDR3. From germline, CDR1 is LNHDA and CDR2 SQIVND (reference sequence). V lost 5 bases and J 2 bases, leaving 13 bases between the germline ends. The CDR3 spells CASSPRTLTYEQYF. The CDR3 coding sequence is TGTGCCAGTAGTCCAAGGACACTAACCTACGAGCAGTACTTC. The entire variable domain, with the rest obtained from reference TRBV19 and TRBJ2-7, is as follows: DGGITQSPKYLFRKEGQNVTLSCEQNLNHDAMYWYRQDPGQGLRLIYYSQIVNDFQKGDIAEGYSVSREKKESFPLTVTSAQKNPTAFYLCASSPRTLTYEQYFGPGTRLTVT.

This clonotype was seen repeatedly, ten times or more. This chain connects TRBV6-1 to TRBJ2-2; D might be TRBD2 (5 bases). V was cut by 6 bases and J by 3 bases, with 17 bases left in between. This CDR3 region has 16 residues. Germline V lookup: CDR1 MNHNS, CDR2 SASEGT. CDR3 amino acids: CASSSLLGPYTGELFF. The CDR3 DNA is TGTGCCAGCAGCTCCTTACTAGGACCTTACACCGGGGAGCTGTTTTTT.

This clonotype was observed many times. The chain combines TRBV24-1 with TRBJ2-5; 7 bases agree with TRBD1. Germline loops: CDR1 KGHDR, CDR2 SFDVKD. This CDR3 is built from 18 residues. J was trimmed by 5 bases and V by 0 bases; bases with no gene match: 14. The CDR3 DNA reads TGTGCCACCAGTGATTTGCGCCCAAACCAAGGGGGCAGGGAGACCCAGTACTTC. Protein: CATSDLRPNQGGRETQYF.

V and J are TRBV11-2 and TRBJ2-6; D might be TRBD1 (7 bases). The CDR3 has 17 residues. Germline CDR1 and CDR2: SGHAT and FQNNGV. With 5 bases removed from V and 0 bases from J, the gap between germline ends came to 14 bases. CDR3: CASSRAGGYSGANVLTF. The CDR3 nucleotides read TGTGCCAGCAGCCGGGCAGGGGGGTACTCTGGGGCCAACGTCCTGACTTTC.

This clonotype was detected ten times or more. DNA for the CDR3: TGTGCCATCAGTGAGTCTAAGGGACAGATTCAGCCCCAGCATTTT. As protein: CAISESKGQIQPQHF. This chain joins TRBV10-3 and TRBJ1-5, with TRBD1 matching 7 bases. In germline, CDR1 is ENHRY, CDR2 SYGVKD. V trimming: 0 bases; J trimming: 6 bases; junction bases outside the gene matches: 5. The CDR3 contains 15 residues.

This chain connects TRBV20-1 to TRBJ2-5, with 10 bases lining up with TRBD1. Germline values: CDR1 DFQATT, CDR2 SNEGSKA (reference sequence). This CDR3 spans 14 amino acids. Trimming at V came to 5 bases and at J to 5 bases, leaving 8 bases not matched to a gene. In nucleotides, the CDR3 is TGCAGTGCTCCGACAGGGGGCGTATGGGAGACCCAGTACTTC. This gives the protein CSAPTGGVWETQYF.

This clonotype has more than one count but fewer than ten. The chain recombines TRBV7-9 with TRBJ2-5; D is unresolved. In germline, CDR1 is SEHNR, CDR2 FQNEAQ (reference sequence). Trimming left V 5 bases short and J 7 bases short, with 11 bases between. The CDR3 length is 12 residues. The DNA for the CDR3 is TGTGCCAGCAGCGTAGACGGTGGGACCCAGTACTTC. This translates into CASSVDGGTQYF.

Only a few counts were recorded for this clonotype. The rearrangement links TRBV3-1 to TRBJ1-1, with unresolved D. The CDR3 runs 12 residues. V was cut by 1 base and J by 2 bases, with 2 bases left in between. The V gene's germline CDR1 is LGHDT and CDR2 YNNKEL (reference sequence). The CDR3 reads CASSQANTEAFF. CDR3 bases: TGTGCCAGCAGCCAAGCCAACACTGAAGCTTTCTTT.

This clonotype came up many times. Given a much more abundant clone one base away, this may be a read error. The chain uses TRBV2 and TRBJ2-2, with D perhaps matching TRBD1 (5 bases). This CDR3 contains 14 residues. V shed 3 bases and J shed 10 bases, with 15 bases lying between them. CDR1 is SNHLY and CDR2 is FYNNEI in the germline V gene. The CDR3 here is CASSDLGVVEELFF. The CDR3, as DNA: TGTGCCAGCAGTGATTTAGGGGTGGTCGAGGAGCTGTTTTTT. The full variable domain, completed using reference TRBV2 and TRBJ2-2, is EPEVTQTPSHQVTQMGQEVILRCVPISNHLYFYWYRQILGQKVEFLVSFYNNEISEKSEIFDDQFSVERPDGSNFTLKIRSTKLEDSAMYFCASSDLGVVEELFFGEGSRLTVL.

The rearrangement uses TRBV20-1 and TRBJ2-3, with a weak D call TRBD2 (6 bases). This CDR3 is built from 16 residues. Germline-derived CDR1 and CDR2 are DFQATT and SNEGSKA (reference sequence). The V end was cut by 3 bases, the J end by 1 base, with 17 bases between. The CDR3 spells CSASSRGGERTDTQYF. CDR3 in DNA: TGCAGTGCTAGTTCCCGGGGCGGGGAACGCACAGATACGCAGTATTTT.

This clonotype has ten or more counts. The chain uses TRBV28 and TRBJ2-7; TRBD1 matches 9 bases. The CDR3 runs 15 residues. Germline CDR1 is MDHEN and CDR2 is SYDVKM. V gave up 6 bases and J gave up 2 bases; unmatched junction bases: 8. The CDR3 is CASRGLGTGTYEQYF. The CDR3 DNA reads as TGTGCCAGCAGGGGGCTCGGGACAGGGACCTACGAGCAGTACTTC.

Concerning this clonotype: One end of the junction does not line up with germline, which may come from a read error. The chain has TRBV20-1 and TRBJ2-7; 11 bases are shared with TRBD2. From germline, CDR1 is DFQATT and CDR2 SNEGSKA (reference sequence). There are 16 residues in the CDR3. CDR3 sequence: CSASLPTSGSSFEQYF. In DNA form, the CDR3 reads TGCAGTGCTAGCCTCCCTACTAGCGGGAGCTCCTTCGAGCAGTACTTC.